The source of this TCR beta chain is a study of cytomegalovirus exposure and HLA in healthy donors. Study in general: Genotyping of 430 or so donors showed that 80% to 85% belonged to the Caucasian-associated ancestry cluster.

This clone was detected only once. Researchers ran the PCR with 60 Vbeta and 13 Jbeta primers. Libraries were prepared by immunoSEQ multiplex PCR; TCRdb keeps only in-frame clonotypes and omits some of them. The sample contains more than 65,000 clones, 74% of which appear only once. CDR1 and CDR2 from the germline V gene are SGHAT and FQNNGV. The CDR3 sequence is 16 residues long. V was pared by 8 bases and J by 4 bases, with 18 bases between. The TCR originated in a woman aged 55-69 years in good health and CMV-seropositive. Sequencing was done on a sample of PBMCs. J is TRBJ1-6 and V is TRBV11-2, with D possibly matching TRBD1 (6 bases). CDR3 sequence reads: CASRLGADFYNSPLHF. The CDR3 DNA reads as TGTGCCAGCCGTCTGGGGGCGGATTTTTATAATTCACCCCTCCACTTT.